This T cell receptor beta chain comes out of a study of OX40 agonist ivuxolimab in advanced cancers. Across the study: Patients received ivuxolimab, an agonistic anti-OX40 (CD134) antibody. Patients in the trial were receiving intravenous ivuxolimab every 2 weeks, at doses of 0.01 to 10 mg/kg. Cohort: 80% to 85% men, mean age 60, aged roughly 23 to 90. Three patients had partial responses: one hepatocellular carcinoma, two cutaneous melanoma.

V lost 7 bases to trimming and J lost 4 bases, with 10 bases between them. The CDR3 loop spans 13 amino acids. Looked up from germline, CDR1 is LNHDA and CDR2 is SQIVND (reference sequence). Profiled with immunoSEQ multiplex PCR; TCRdb holds only in-frame clones, not every one. The data contain over 9,500 clones, 75% to 95% of them singletons. The receptor comes from an adult with an advanced solid tumor such as melanoma, head and neck, liver or kidney cancer. The rearrangement joins TRBV19 to TRBJ1-4; D unclear. The source was CD4+ or CD8+ T cells sorted from blood, collected in a trial of the OX40 agonist ivuxolimab. The CDR3 DNA sequence: TGTGCCAGTACGGGGAGCGGTAATGAAAAACTGTTTTTT. Translating gives CASTGSGNEKLFF.